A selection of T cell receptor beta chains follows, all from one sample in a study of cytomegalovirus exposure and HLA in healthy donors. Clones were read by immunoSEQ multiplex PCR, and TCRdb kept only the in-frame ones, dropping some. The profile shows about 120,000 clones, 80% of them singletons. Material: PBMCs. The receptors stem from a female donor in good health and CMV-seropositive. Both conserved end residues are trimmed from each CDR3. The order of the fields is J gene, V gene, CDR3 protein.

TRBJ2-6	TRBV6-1	ASSVKSGANVLT
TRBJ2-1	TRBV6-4	ASSDLGQGIHEQF
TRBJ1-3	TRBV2	ASRRDRASSGNTIY
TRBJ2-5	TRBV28	ASRIDRDQETQY
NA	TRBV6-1	ASSEKARSSYEQY
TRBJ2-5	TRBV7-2	ASSFSGGRETQY
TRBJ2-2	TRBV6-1	ASRLDRGAGELF
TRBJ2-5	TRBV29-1	SVEGQGQETQY
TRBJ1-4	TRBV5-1	ASSVTGGDEKLL
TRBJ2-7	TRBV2	ASSAGVGEQY